This passage covers 23 T cell receptor beta chains from one sample sequenced in a study of cytomegalovirus exposure and HLA in healthy donors. It was with 60 Vbeta and 13 Jbeta primers that the PCR ran. Sequenced by immunoSEQ multiplex PCR; TCRdb stores in-frame clones only, minus some. The sample lists about 160,000 clones; 80% were seen once. Sequenced material: PBMCs. These receptors were taken from a male donor in good health and CMV-seropositive.

The chain couples TRBV30 to TRBJ1-2; no firm D call. The CDR3 covers 11 residues. V was cut by 0 bases and J by 8 bases, with 7 bases left in between. CDR1 is GTSNPN and CDR2 is SVGIG in the germline V gene (reference sequence). The CDR3 DNA follows: TGTGCCTGGAGTGTTAGGAGCGGCTACACCTTC. Translated, it gives CAWSVRSGYTF.

This chain connects TRBV5-6 to TRBJ2-1; possibly TRBD1 for D (5 bases). CDR1 and CDR2 from the germline V gene are SGHDT and YYEEEE. Trimming left V 1 base short and J 7 bases short, with 18 bases between. The CDR3 extends over 16 amino acids. CDR3 bases: TGTGCCAGCAGCTTGCAGCTACACTCGGCAGGGAATGAGCAGTTCTTC. As protein: CASSLQLHSAGNEQFF.

V usage is TRBV28 and J usage is TRBJ1-5; 7 nucleotides agree with TRBD1. Unmatched junction bases numbered 6, after V lost 9 bases and J lost 4 bases. The CDR3 consists of 13 residues. Germline CDR1 reads MDHEN; CDR2 reads SYDVKM. CDR3 sequence: CASTGVMNQPQHF. The CDR3 DNA is TGTGCCAGTACAGGGGTAATGAATCAGCCCCAGCATTTT.

The chain couples TRBV28 to TRBJ2-1, with 12 bases fitting TRBD2. V shed 4 bases and J 10 bases; nucleotides not matched to a gene: 14. Germline CDR1 is MDHEN and CDR2 is SYDVKM. This CDR3 spans 17 amino acids. This chain's CDR3 is CASSSFRLAGAILEQFF. The CDR3 DNA reads as TGTGCCAGCAGTTCCTTTCGACTAGCGGGAGCGATTCTGGAGCAGTTCTTC.

V and J are TRBV7-9 and TRBJ2-7, with 7 bases aligning to TRBD2. Germline V gene data show CDR1 as SEHNR and CDR2 as FQNEAQ (reference sequence). This CDR3 has 13 amino acids. The trim removed 3 bases at V and 6 bases at J, leaving 5 bases unmatched. The CDR3: CASSFRLAPEQYF. CDR3 sequence (DNA): TGTGCCAGCAGCTTTAGACTAGCCCCCGAGCAGTACTTC.

V is TRBV29-1 and J is TRBJ2-3; D possibly corresponds to TRBD2 (7 bases). V shed 8 bases and J shed 3 bases, with 12 bases lying between them. Looked up from germline, CDR1 is SQVTM and CDR2 is ANQGSEA. This CDR3 contains 12 residues. The CDR3 DNA is TGCAGCACGGGGGGCGGTACAGATACGCAGTATTTT. This gives the protein CSTGGGTDTQYF.

The chain recombines TRBV2 with TRBJ1-1; D is ambiguous. CDR1 is SNHLY, CDR2 FYNNEI, per germline. V shed 5 bases and J shed 6 bases, with 16 bases lying between them. This CDR3 region has 14 residues. The CDR3: CASSPGRGTAEAFF. The CDR3 nucleotides read TGTGCCAGCAGTCCGGGCCGGGGAACCGCTGAAGCTTTCTTT.

The rearrangement links TRBV7-4 to TRBJ1-5; D is unclear. Germline V gene lookup returns CDR1 SGHVT and CDR2 SQSDAQ. This CDR3 is built from 15 residues. With 5 bases removed from V and 2 bases from J, the gap between germline ends came to 13 bases. The CDR3 is CASSLPGAGNQPQHF. DNA for the CDR3: TGTGCCAGCAGCCTACCGGGAGCGGGCAATCAGCCCCAGCATTTT. Complete variable domain (other parts from reference TRBV7-4 and TRBJ1-5): GAGVSQSPRYKVAKRGRDVALRCDSISGHVTLYWYRQTLGQGSEVLTYSQSDAQRDKSGRPSGRFSAERPERSVSTLKIQRTEQGDSAVYLCASSLPGAGNQPQHFGDGTRLSIL.

The chain uses TRBV7-8 and TRBJ2-2, with D uncertain. The CDR3 is 14 amino acids. Germline V lookup: CDR1 SGHVS, CDR2 FQNEAQ. V dropped 5 bases and J dropped 1 base, with 8 bases sitting between them. The CDR3 sequence: CASSRYRNTGELFF. CDR3 in DNA: TGTGCCAGCAGCCGCTACCGGAACACCGGGGAGCTGTTTTTT. Complete variable domain (other parts from reference TRBV7-8 and TRBJ2-2): GAGVSQSPRYKVAKRGQDVALRCDPISGHVSLFWYQQALGQGPEFLTYFQNEAQLDKSGLPSDRFFAERPEGSVSTLKIQRTQQEDSAVYLCASSRYRNTGELFFGEGSRLTVL.

This sequence joins TRBV27 and TRBJ2-3; 7 bases align to TRBD2. J gave up 6 bases and V 6 bases, and 6 bases lay outside the gene matches. This CDR3 comprises 13 residues. Germline V gives CDR1 MNHEY, CDR2 SMNVEV (reference sequence). The DNA of the CDR3 is TGTGCCAGCAGCCCGTGGGGGGGGGATACGCAGTATTTT. Translating gives CASSPWGGDTQYF.

The chain links TRBV5-1 to TRBJ2-1; TRBD2 might be the D (5 bases). Trimming removed 2 bases from V and 14 bases from J, with 11 bases in between. Germline loops: CDR1 SGHRS, CDR2 YFSETQ. The CDR3 is 11 residues long. CDR3 amino acids: CASSFRTDKFF. In nucleotides, the CDR3 is TGCGCCAGCAGCTTCCGGACTGACAAGTTCTTC.

This clone occurred a few times. The chain couples TRBV5-4 to TRBJ2-3, with D possibly being TRBD2 (6 bases). The CDR3 spans 13 residues. Germline CDR1 and CDR2: SGHNT and YYREEE (reference sequence). The V end was cut by 4 bases, the J end by 3 bases, with 9 bases between. The CDR3 coding sequence is TGTGCCAGCAGCCTGACTAGGACAGATACGCAGTATTTT. This translates into CASSLTRTDTQYF. Together with reference TRBV5-4 and TRBJ2-3, the CDR3 gives the full variable domain: ETGVTQSPTHLIKTRGQQVTLRCSSQSGHNTVSWYQQALGQGPQFIFQYYREEENGRGNFPPRFSGLQFPNYSSELNVNALELDDSALYLCASSLTRTDTQYFGPGTRLTVL.

This chain connects TRBV6-5 to TRBJ1-2; TRBD1 agrees at 8 bases. The V segment lost 8 bases and the J segment 8 bases; nucleotides outside the gene matches: 4. The CDR3 contains 11 residues. Germline assignment: CDR1 MNHEY and CDR2 SVGAGI. The CDR3 loop reads CASGQGRGYTF. CDR3 coding DNA: TGTGCCAGCGGACAGGGACGGGGCTACACCTTC.

The CDR3, as DNA: TGCAGCTCGGACAGGGTGGACTATGGCTACACCTTC. This sequence encodes CSSDRVDYGYTF. The chain employs TRBV29-1 and TRBJ1-2, with 8 bases identical to TRBD1. The CDR3 sequence is 12 residues long. V trimming: 8 bases; J trimming: 3 bases; junction bases outside the gene matches: 5. The germline V gene encodes CDR1 SQVTM and CDR2 ANQGSEA.

This clone was observed a few times. The genes are TRBV6-5 and TRBJ1-2; a weak D match, TRBD1 (6 bases). The CDR3 covers 14 residues. Germline loops: CDR1 MNHEY, CDR2 SVGAGI. The V and J ends lost 2 bases and 6 bases respectively, with 13 bases between them. The CDR3 DNA reads as TGTGCCAGCAGTTACCCGGACAGCCGGGATGGCTACACCTTC. This sequence encodes CASSYPDSRDGYTF.

The chain is built from TRBV27 and TRBJ2-3; D is possibly TRBD1 (5 bases). CDR1 and CDR2 (germline): MNHEY, SMNVEV (reference sequence). The V and J ends lost 2 bases and 6 bases respectively, with 21 bases between them. This CDR3 region has 17 residues. CDR3 nucleotides: TGTGCCAGCAGTTTACTCCTCACCCCAGGGCCGGGCGATACGCAGTATTTT. It yields the protein CASSLLLTPGPGDTQYF.

This clone was seen a handful of times. The rearrangement links TRBV7-8 to TRBJ1-1; 10 bases are shared with TRBD1. Trimming at V came to 0 bases and at J to 7 bases, leaving 5 bases not matched to a gene. Germline CDR1 SGHVS, CDR2 FQNEAQ. The CDR3 sequence is 15 residues long. The CDR3 region is CASSLADRGSSEAFF. Here the CDR3 DNA reads TGTGCCAGCAGCTTAGCGGACAGGGGGTCGAGTGAAGCTTTCTTT.

This rearrangement joins TRBV9 to TRBJ1-1; D may be TRBD1 (6 bases). Germline V CDR1 and CDR2: SGDLS, YYNGEE. CDR3 length equals 15 residues. V lost 0 bases to trimming and J lost 1 base, with 10 bases between them. As DNA, the CDR3 is TGTGCCAGCAGCGTAGAGGGGGTGCGGAACACTGAAGCTTTCTTT. Protein: CASSVEGVRNTEAFF.

This clone was counted a single time. The genes are TRBV7-6 and TRBJ2-1, with 11 positions matching TRBD2. Germline V gene data show CDR1 as SGHVS and CDR2 as FNYEAQ. Trimming at V came to 6 bases and at J to 8 bases, leaving 9 bases not matched to a gene. The CDR3 spans 15 residues. In nucleotides, the CDR3 is TGTGCCAGCAGACTAACTAGCGGGAGTGGCGATGAGCAGTTCTTC. Protein sequence: CASRLTSGSGDEQFF.

The chain links TRBV19 to TRBJ2-3; 8 bases are shared with TRBD2. This CDR3 is built from 17 residues. V shed 7 bases and J 7 bases; nucleotides not matched to a gene: 19. In germline, CDR1 is LNHDA, CDR2 SQIVND (reference sequence). The CDR3 is CASKKGPVSGIRNTQYF. For the CDR3, the DNA is TGTGCCAGTAAGAAGGGGCCAGTTAGCGGGATCAGGAATACGCAGTATTTT.

The chain recombines TRBV4-1 with TRBJ1-1, with TRBD1 as a possible D gene (5 bases). Germline CDR1 and CDR2: MGHRA and YSYEKL. Deletions cut 1 base from V and 4 bases from J, with 10 bases between. This CDR3 is 14 amino acids long. The CDR3 here is CASSQVQGSTEAFF. CDR3 coding DNA: TGCGCCAGCAGCCAAGTTCAGGGTAGCACTGAAGCTTTCTTT.

With regard to this clone: One end of the junction does not line up with germline, which may come from a read error. The chain uses TRBV7-9 and TRBJ2-5, with D maybe TRBD1 (6 bases). The CDR3 has 14 amino acids. In germline, CDR1 is SEHNR, CDR2 FQNEAQ (reference sequence). As DNA, the CDR3 is TGTTCCAGCAGCTTAAGTCAGGGGCGGGAGACCCAGTACTTC. Protein product: CSSSLSQGRETQYF. The complete variable domain, with remaining parts taken from reference TRBV7-9 and TRBJ2-5, reads DTGVSQNPRHKITKRGQNVTFRCDPISEHNRLYWYRQTLGQGPEFLTYFQNEAQLEKSRLLSDRFSAERPKGSFSTLEIQRTEQGDSAMYLCSSSLSQGRETQYFGPGTRLLVL.

The chain recombines TRBV18 with TRBJ2-5; 11 bases line up with TRBD2. This CDR3 is 19 amino acids long. Germline V gives CDR1 KGHSH, CDR2 LQKENI. Trimming at V came to 3 bases and at J to 4 bases, leaving 16 bases not matched to a gene. CDR3 residues: CASSPLPGLAAPSGETQYF. The CDR3 nucleotides read TGTGCCAGCTCACCCTTACCGGGACTAGCGGCCCCCTCGGGAGAGACCCAGTACTTC.